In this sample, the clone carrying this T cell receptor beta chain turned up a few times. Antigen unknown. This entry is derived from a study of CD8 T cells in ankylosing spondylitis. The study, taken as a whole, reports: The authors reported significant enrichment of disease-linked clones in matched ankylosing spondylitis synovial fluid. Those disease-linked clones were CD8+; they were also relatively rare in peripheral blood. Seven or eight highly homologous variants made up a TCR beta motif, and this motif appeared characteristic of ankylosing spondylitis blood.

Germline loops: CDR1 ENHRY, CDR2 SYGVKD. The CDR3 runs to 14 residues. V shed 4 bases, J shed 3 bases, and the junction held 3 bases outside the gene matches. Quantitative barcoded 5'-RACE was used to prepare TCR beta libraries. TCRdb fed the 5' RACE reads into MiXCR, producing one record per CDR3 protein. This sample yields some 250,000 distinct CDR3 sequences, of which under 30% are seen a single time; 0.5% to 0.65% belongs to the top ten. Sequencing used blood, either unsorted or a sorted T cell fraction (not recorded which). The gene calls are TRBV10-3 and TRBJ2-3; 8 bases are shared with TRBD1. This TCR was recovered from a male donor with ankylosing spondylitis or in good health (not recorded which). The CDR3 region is CAISVDRETDTQYF. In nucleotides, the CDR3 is TGTGCCATCAGTGTGGACAGGGAGACAGATACGCAGTATTTT.